These 28 T cell receptor beta chains were all obtained from the same sample, sequenced in a study of cytomegalovirus exposure and HLA in healthy donors. Produced via immunoSEQ multiplex PCR; TCRdb's table is partial and in-frame only. The top ten hold 0.35% to 0.45% of the sample, which has around 250,000 clones, around 91% seen once. Sequencing was done on a sample of PBMCs. The receptors were gathered from a woman aged 18-29 years in good health and CMV-seronegative.

This chain uses TRBV6-6 with TRBJ2-3; D possibly corresponds to TRBD1 (6 bases). Germline V gives CDR1 MNHNY, CDR2 SVGAGI (reference sequence). This CDR3 spans 16 amino acids. V lost 5 bases, J lost 0 bases, and 15 bases lay in between. CDR3 region: CASSKYGTPSTDTQYF. CDR3 DNA sequence: TGTGCCAGCAGTAAATATGGGACACCCAGCACAGATACGCAGTATTTT.

The chain combines TRBV5-6 with TRBJ1-2, with 8 nucleotides matching TRBD1. The CDR3 is 16 residues long. Germline trimming cut 0 bases from V and 4 bases from J; bases unmatched to any gene: 8. CDR1 is SGHDT, CDR2 YYEEEE, per germline. The CDR3 bases are TGTGCCAGCAGCTTGGACCCGACAGGGGCGGGCTATGGCTACACCTTC. This codes for CASSLDPTGAGYGYTF.

The chain carries TRBV11-3 and TRBJ2-7; tentative D call: TRBD2 (5 bases). Per the germline V gene, CDR1 is SGHNT and CDR2 is YENEEA. V was trimmed by 1 base and J by 3 bases, leaving 13 bases between them. The CDR3 extends over 15 amino acids. The CDR3 reads CASSLAYGIHYEQYF. CDR3 bases: TGTGCCAGCAGCTTAGCGTACGGGATTCACTACGAGCAGTACTTC.

This clone turned up a few times. The V call is TRBV10-3, the J call TRBJ1-4; D unresolved. This CDR3 is built from 15 residues. In germline, CDR1 is ENHRY, CDR2 SYGVKD. The germline V and J ends were trimmed by 0 bases and 8 bases, with 13 bases remaining between them. CDR3: CAISESRQTMEKLFF. CDR3 nucleotides: TGTGCCATCAGTGAGTCCAGGCAGACAATGGAAAAACTGTTTTTT.

The chain recombines TRBV19 with TRBJ2-1, with TRBD1 matching over 9 bases. Trimming removed 4 bases from V and 9 bases from J; junction bases left unmatched: 7. CDR1 and CDR2 from the germline V gene are LNHDA and SQIVND (reference sequence). The CDR3 spans 14 residues. The CDR3 bases are TGTGCCAGTAGTAGGGGGACAGGGTCGGGTGAGCAGTTCTTC. The encoded protein is CASSRGTGSGEQFF. Combining the CDR3 with reference TRBV19 and TRBJ2-1 gives the whole variable domain DGGITQSPKYLFRKEGQNVTLSCEQNLNHDAMYWYRQDPGQGLRLIYYSQIVNDFQKGDIAEGYSVSREKKESFPLTVTSAQKNPTAFYLCASSRGTGSGEQFFGPGTRLTVL.

The chain couples TRBV27 to TRBJ2-7; D not resolved. V lost 5 bases and J lost 0, with 8 bases in between. There are 13 residues in the CDR3. The V gene's germline CDR1 is MNHEY and CDR2 SMNVEV (reference sequence). The CDR3 reads CASSTQDSYEQYF. For the CDR3, the DNA is TGTGCCAGCAGTACCCAGGACTCCTACGAGCAGTACTTC.

The genes are TRBV29-1 and TRBJ2-3, with 9 bases aligning to TRBD2. This CDR3 comprises 15 residues. V shed 4 bases and J 5 bases; nucleotides not matched to a gene: 10. Germline lookup yields CDR1 SQVTM and CDR2 ANQGSEA. The CDR3 loop reads CSVVGGGAQGDTQYF. The CDR3 DNA reads as TGCAGCGTTGTCGGCGGGGGGGCCCAGGGAGATACGCAGTATTTT.

The chain employs TRBV5-1 and TRBJ1-1; D might be TRBD1 (5 bases). Per germline, CDR1 SGHRS and CDR2 YFSETQ. The V and J ends lost 0 bases and 3 bases respectively, with 15 bases between them. CDR3 length: 16 amino acids. CDR3 in DNA: TGCGCCAGCAGCTTGGTCCAGGGCTTAGGGGACACTGAAGCTTTCTTT. It encodes CASSLVQGLGDTEAFF.

The rearrangement links TRBV9 to TRBJ2-2; D is perhaps TRBD2 (6 bases). Germline lookup yields CDR1 SGDLS and CDR2 YYNGEE. The CDR3 runs to 15 residues. Trimming took 4 bases from V and 3 from J, leaving 13 bases between them. CDR3 nucleotides: TGTGCCAGCAGCCCGAAAGCGGGTGACACCGGGGAGCTGTTTTTT. Translation gives CASSPKAGDTGELFF. Supplemented by reference TRBV9 and TRBJ2-2, the full variable domain reads DSGVTQTPKHLITATGQRVTLRCSPRSGDLSVYWYQQSLDQGLQFLIQYYNGEERAKGNILERFSAQQFPDLHSELNLSSLELGDSALYFCASSPKAGDTGELFFGEGSRLTVL.

The sample holds one count of this clone. The chain recombines TRBV19 with TRBJ2-3, with D perhaps TRBD2 (5 bases). Trimming removed 4 bases from V and 3 bases from J, with 11 bases in between. The germline V gene has CDR1 LNHDA and CDR2 SQIVND (reference sequence). CDR3 size: 14 residues. DNA of the CDR3: TGTGCCAGTAGTACCCCGGGAAGGACAGATACGCAGTATTTT. Protein sequence: CASSTPGRTDTQYF.

The J gene is TRBJ2-7, the V gene TRBV11-2; 12 bases match TRBD2. CDR3 length: 18 residues. The V gene's germline CDR1 is SGHAT and CDR2 FQNNGV. After removal of 0 bases from V and 3 bases from J, the junction contained 9 bases not matched to a gene. The CDR3 bases are TGTGCCAGCAGCTTAGACTGGCTAGCGGGGGGGCGTCACTACGAGCAGTACTTC. It codes for CASSLDWLAGGRHYEQYF.

This clone has just one count. A junction end diverges from the germline sequence, so it may reflect a read error. J is TRBJ2-2 and V is TRBV7-7, with TRBD1 identical over 8 bases. The CDR3 spans 15 residues. Looked up from germline, CDR1 is SSHAT and CDR2 is FNYEAQ (reference sequence). Here the CDR3 DNA reads TGTGCTAGCAGCTTAGCAGGGGGCTACACCGGGGAGCTGTTTTTT. Amino acid sequence: CASSLAGGYTGELFF.

This sequence joins TRBV5-4 and TRBJ1-6, with D tentatively TRBD1 (6 bases). Germline assignment: CDR1 SGHNT and CDR2 YYREEE (reference sequence). V was pared by 2 bases and J by 5 bases, with 8 bases between. The CDR3 totals 14 residues. CDR3 in DNA: TGTGCCAGCAGCTTACAGGGCAATAATTCACCCCTCCACTTT. Its protein is CASSLQGNNSPLHF.

V usage is TRBV6-6 and J usage is TRBJ1-5, with D tentatively TRBD1 (5 bases). V shed 11 bases and J shed 5 bases, with 13 bases lying between them. The CDR3 loop spans 12 amino acids. The germline V gene encodes CDR1 MNHNY and CDR2 SVGAGI (reference sequence). The CDR3: CAARGWDQPQHF. For the CDR3, the DNA is TGTGCCGCACGGGGGTGGGATCAGCCCCAGCATTTT.

The chain carries TRBV7-8 and TRBJ1-2; D is ambiguous. Trimming took 3 bases from V and 2 from J, leaving 13 bases between them. The CDR3 is made up of 15 amino acids. Germline CDR1 reads SGHVS; CDR2 reads FQNEAQ. The DNA of the CDR3 is TGTGCCAGCAGCTTTTCTAATCTTGCCAACTATGGCTACACCTTC. Its translation is CASSFSNLANYGYTF.

The genes are TRBV30 and TRBJ2-3, with a possible D match to TRBD1 (6 bases). The germline gives CDR1 GTSNPN, CDR2 SVGIG (reference sequence). The CDR3 spans 17 residues. Trimming removed 3 bases at V and 7 bases at J, with 26 bases between. CDR3 sequence: CAWRPTLSRGGQYTQYF. CDR3 sequence (DNA): TGTGCCTGGAGACCAACTCTAAGTCGCGGTGGACAGTATACGCAGTATTTT.

V usage is TRBV27 and J usage is TRBJ2-7; TRBD2 aligns across 11 bases. From germline, CDR1 is MNHEY and CDR2 SMNVEV (reference sequence). The CDR3 is made up of 14 amino acids. V dropped 6 bases and J dropped 3; count of bases not matched to a gene: 4. The DNA for the CDR3 is TGTGCCAGCAGGATAGCGGGGGGGATCTACGAGCAGTACTTC. Translating it yields CASRIAGGIYEQYF.

The J gene is TRBJ1-5, the V gene TRBV28; D call uncertain. V lost 7 bases to trimming and J lost 0 bases, with 13 bases between them. Germline V gene sequence: CDR1 MDHEN, CDR2 SYDVKM. CDR3 size: 15 residues. The CDR3 loop reads CASKVQSDSNQPQHF. CDR3 coding DNA: TGTGCCAGCAAGGTACAGTCCGATAGCAATCAGCCCCAGCATTTT.

The chain carries TRBV7-8 and TRBJ2-7; 8 bases are a match to TRBD1. V was pared by 4 bases and J by 1 base, with 3 bases of the junction left unmatched. The CDR3 extends over 14 amino acids. Germline V gene data show CDR1 as SGHVS and CDR2 as FQNEAQ. CDR3 loop: CASSYGTGSYEQYF. The CDR3 DNA reads as TGTGCCAGCAGCTACGGGACAGGATCCTACGAGCAGTACTTC.

This chain connects TRBV28 to TRBJ1-3; the D is unclear. This CDR3 contains 17 residues. Trimming shortened V by 4 bases and J by 0 bases, and 16 bases separated the two germline ends. Germline V CDR1 and CDR2: MDHEN, SYDVKM. The CDR3 DNA follows: TGTGCCAGCAGTTCCCCGGGAAGCCCGAACTCTGGAAACACCATATATTTT. Protein sequence: CASSSPGSPNSGNTIYF.

The chain is built from TRBV4-1 and TRBJ2-5, with D hard to call. The germline V gene has CDR1 MGHRA and CDR2 YSYEKL. V shed 1 base and J shed 4 bases, with 13 bases lying between them. This CDR3 spans 15 amino acids. The CDR3 sequence is CASSQGGSSGETQYF. The CDR3 DNA reads as TGCGCCAGCAGCCAAGGCGGTTCTAGTGGAGAGACCCAGTACTTC.

V gene TRBV7-9 combines with J gene TRBJ1-5; 10 bases are shared with TRBD1. Germline V gives CDR1 SEHNR, CDR2 FQNEAQ (reference sequence). V dropped 4 bases and J dropped 2; count of bases not matched to a gene: 2. The CDR3 has 15 residues. CDR3 amino acids: CASSSGTGGNQPQHF. CDR3 coding DNA: TGTGCCAGCAGCTCAGGGACAGGGGGCAATCAGCCCCAGCATTTT.

The chain is built from TRBV9 and TRBJ2-7; D is possibly TRBD2 (6 bases). Between the trimmed V and J ends, which lost 3 bases and 3 bases, there was a span of 22 bases. This CDR3 has 17 amino acids. Germline values: CDR1 SGDLS, CDR2 YYNGEE. The CDR3 reads CASSEGPSVPAGYEQYF. In DNA form, the CDR3 reads TGTGCCAGCAGCGAGGGCCCTAGCGTCCCCGCTGGCTACGAGCAGTACTTC.

The rearrangement links TRBV5-1 to TRBJ1-1; the D gene is possibly TRBD1 (5 bases). Per the germline V gene, CDR1 is SGHRS and CDR2 is YFSETQ. CDR3 length: 15 amino acids. Trimming took off 2 bases at V and 0 bases at J, with 11 bases between the two ends. In nucleotides, the CDR3 is TGCGCCAGCAGCTTACGCAGGGTCGTGAACACTGAAGCTTTCTTT. This encodes CASSLRRVVNTEAFF.

The chain employs TRBV6-1 and TRBJ1-2, with D perhaps TRBD1 (6 bases). V was clipped by 7 bases and J by 2 bases, with 17 bases between them. The CDR3 extends over 15 amino acids. Per the germline V gene, CDR1 is MNHNS and CDR2 is SASEGT. In DNA form, the CDR3 reads TGTGCCAGCATCAGCCCAGGGGCCGACAACTATGGCTACACCTTC. Amino acid sequence: CASISPGADNYGYTF.

This clone occurred a few times. The V gene is TRBV4-1, the J gene TRBJ2-3, with a tentative D call TRBD1 (6 bases). CDR1 MGHRA and CDR2 YSYEKL come from the germline V gene. The CDR3 is 16 amino acids. Trimming removed 2 bases at V and 4 bases at J, with 16 bases between. The CDR3 loop reads CASSQSGSGAADTQYF. In nucleotides, the CDR3 is TGCGCCAGCAGCCAAAGTGGGTCAGGGGCAGCAGATACGCAGTATTTT.

The chain employs TRBV28 and TRBJ2-3, with 8 bases matching TRBD2. The junction had 12 bases not matched to a gene; V was cut back by 5 bases and J by 2 bases. CDR3 size: 17 residues. CDR1 is MDHEN and CDR2 is SYDVKM in the germline V gene. The CDR3 loop is CASSPLLGGAPTDTQYF. The CDR3, as DNA: TGTGCCAGCAGTCCACTCCTCGGGGGGGCACCCACAGATACGCAGTATTTT. Variable domain in full (rest from reference TRBV28 and TRBJ2-3): DVKVTQSSRYLVKRTGEKVFLECVQDMDHENMFWYRQDPGLGLRLIYFSYDVKMKEKGDIPEGYSVSREKKERFSLILESASTNQTSMYLCASSPLLGGAPTDTQYFGPGTRLTVL.

The chain is built from TRBV4-1 and TRBJ1-3; D possibly corresponds to TRBD1 (5 bases). In germline, CDR1 is MGHRA, CDR2 YSYEKL. The CDR3 totals 20 residues. V was pared by 0 bases and J by 1 base, with 22 bases between. This CDR3 reads CASSQEGIRLGGSSGNTIYF. For the CDR3, the DNA is TGCGCCAGCAGCCAAGAGGGCATTCGTCTCGGGGGATCATCTGGAAACACCATATATTTT.